A selection of T cell receptor beta chains follows, all from one sample in a study of CD8 T cells in Susac syndrome. TCRdb called the immunoSEQ multiplex PCR reads again in MiXCR, with one record for every CDR3 protein. This sample carries some 180,000 distinct CDR3 sequences, about 95% of them seen once, and the ten largest clones take around 0.11%. What was sequenced was CD4+ T cells from PBMCs. The receptors were gathered from a human donor in good health. CDR3s leave out the opening cysteine and the closing phenylalanine or tryptophan.

cdr3_aa j_call v_call
SARDQVRETQY TRBJ2-5 TRBV20-1
ASSQLGEAF TRBJ1-1 TRBV3-1
ASSSRPGLETRSV TRBJ2-1 TRBV4-3
SVVGAVDEQY TRBJ2-7 TRBV29-1
ASSLASGVQPQH TRBJ1-5 TRBV12-3/TRBV12-4
ASSHEQGFDEQF TRBJ2-1 TRBV27
ASSVTSGALIDTQY TRBJ2-3 TRBV9
AWSLRNYGYT TRBJ1-2 TRBV30
ASSSGTGADTQY TRBJ2-3 TRBV11-1
SARDGLYEQY TRBJ2-7 TRBV20-1
ASSFRDYSYEQY TRBJ2-7 TRBV11-1
ASSPPGPSYNEQF TRBJ2-1 TRBV5-6
ASSRRGLTEAF TRBJ1-1 TRBV4-3
SAGGTPYEQY TRBJ2-7 TRBV20-1
ASTWQGRQPQH TRBJ1-5 TRBV28
ASSPTTRFYEQY TRBJ2-7 TRBV7-6
ASSFSSRKDEKLF TRBJ1-4 TRBV12-3/TRBV12-4